The 23 T cell receptor beta chains below all came from one sample that was sequenced in a study of blood T cell repertoires in COVID-19. Repertoires were generated with immunoSEQ multiplex PCR, while TCRdb's copy carries only in-frame clones and drops some. In the table there are tens of thousands of clones, roughly 80% of which are singletons. The specimen was peripheral blood. These receptor sequences come from a human donor in a cohort sampled during active COVID-19.

The chain couples TRBV7-8 to TRBJ2-7, with 10 nucleotides matching TRBD2. Looked up from germline, CDR1 is SGHVS and CDR2 is FQNEAQ. The V and J ends lost 1 base and 6 bases, in that order; junction bases with no gene match: 6. The CDR3 sequence is 15 residues long. The DNA of the CDR3 is TGTGCCAGCAGCTTAGGTGCTAGCGGGAGCCCCGAGCAGTACTTC. This translates into CASSLGASGSPEQYF.

CDR3 residues: CASSQGSGVTGELFF. The CDR3, as DNA: TGTGCCAGCAGCCAGGGTAGCGGAGTTACCGGGGAGCTGTTTTTT. The chain recombines TRBV3-1 (or the pseudogene TRBV3-2) with TRBJ2-2; perhaps TRBD2 as D (6 bases). The CDR3 extends over 15 amino acids. V lost 3 bases and J 5 bases, leaving 13 bases between the germline ends. The germline CDR1 and CDR2 sequences are LGHDT and YNNKEL (reference sequence).

The rearrangement links TRBV6-5 to TRBJ2-7, with TRBD2 as a possible D gene (6 bases). Germline CDR1 reads MNHEY; CDR2 reads SVGAGI. Trimming pared 6 bases from V and 0 bases from J, leaving 12 bases between. The CDR3 is 14 amino acids. CDR3 DNA sequence: TGTGCCAGCAGCCCCCGGGAGACCTCCTACGAGCAGTACTTC. Residues: CASSPRETSYEQYF.

This rearrangement joins TRBV5-5 to TRBJ2-1; 8 nucleotides line up with TRBD2. V lost 2 bases, J lost 8 bases, and 9 bases stayed unmatched. The CDR3 sequence is 15 residues long. Germline values: CDR1 SGHKS, CDR2 YYEKEE (reference sequence). The CDR3 coding sequence is TGTGCCAGCAGCTTTCTGGGTAGCGGGACCGATGAGCAGTTCTTC. Translating it yields CASSFLGSGTDEQFF.

This rearrangement joins TRBV5-5 to TRBJ2-5; TRBD2 might be the D (5 bases). V lost 0 bases and J lost 5, with 11 bases in between. CDR1 SGHKS and CDR2 YYEKEE come from the germline V gene (reference sequence). The CDR3 extends over 14 amino acids. CDR3 loop: CASSLVLGDETQYF. CDR3 DNA sequence: TGTGCCAGCAGCTTGGTCTTGGGAGACGAGACCCAGTACTTC.

In its sample, this clone was seen a few times. CDR3 in amino acids: CASSPSGRGTGELFF. As DNA, the CDR3 is TGTGCCAGCAGTCCCAGCGGGAGAGGCACCGGGGAGCTGTTTTTT. This sequence joins TRBV6-2 or TRBV6-3 and TRBJ2-2, with 8 bases fitting TRBD2. The CDR3 is 15 residues long. Trimming at V came to 5 bases and at J to 4 bases, leaving 6 bases not matched to a gene. Germline-derived CDR1 and CDR2 are MNHEY and SVGEGT.

This clone was recorded once. Being one base from a much bigger clone, this may be a read error. Other DNA sequences within the sample encode an identical CDR3. The chain links TRBV5-1 to TRBJ2-7, with a tentative D call TRBD2 (6 bases). The CDR3 loop spans 12 amino acids. Trimming removed 4 bases at V and 6 bases at J, with 11 bases between. Germline V gene lookup returns CDR1 SGHRS and CDR2 YFSETQ. The CDR3 region is CASSIGTPEQYF. The CDR3 nucleotides read TGCGCCAGCAGCATAGGGACTCCCGAGCAGTACTTC.

The chain combines TRBV14 with TRBJ2-1; D gene ambiguous. The CDR3 runs 17 residues. Trimming took 1 base from V and 7 from J, leaving 20 bases between them. The germline V gene encodes CDR1 SGHDN and CDR2 FVKESK. CDR3 amino acids: CASSQVKNRGIDNEQFF. The CDR3 DNA reads as TGTGCCAGCAGCCAAGTCAAGAATCGCGGTATCGATAATGAGCAGTTCTTC.

This clone was detected only a few times. The chain links TRBV19 to TRBJ1-2, with D perhaps matching TRBD1 (5 bases). V was shortened by 1 base and J by 4 bases, with 10 bases between the two germline ends. The germline V gene encodes CDR1 LNHDA and CDR2 SQIVND (reference sequence). This CDR3 has 14 residues. CDR3 nucleotides: TGTGCCAGTAGTATAGCAGGGATGGGCTATGGCTACACCTTC. Its translation is CASSIAGMGYGYTF.

The genes are TRBV10-1 and TRBJ1-2, with a weak D call TRBD1 (5 bases). This CDR3 contains 15 residues. The V end lost 6 bases, the J end lost 4 bases, and 18 bases lay between the germline ends. Germline-derived CDR1 and CDR2 are WNHNN and SYGVQD (reference sequence). CDR3 protein: CASRIRYRLSYGYTF. As DNA, the CDR3 is TGCGCCAGCAGAATACGATACAGGTTGAGCTATGGCTACACCTTC.

As DNA, the CDR3 is TGTGCCAGCAGCTTAAGAGGACAGGGGGCGGATTCGTATGGCTACACCTTC. It yields the protein CASSLRGQGADSYGYTF. V is TRBV7-9 and J is TRBJ1-2; 11 bases match TRBD1. With V trimmed by 2 bases and J by 5 bases, 10 bases remained unmatched. Germline CDR1 and CDR2: SEHNR and FQNEAQ (reference sequence). CDR3 size: 17 residues.

V usage is TRBV7-2 and J usage is TRBJ1-3; no reliable D call. Trimming left V 4 bases short and J 12 bases short, with 13 bases between. Germline CDR1 is SGHTA and CDR2 is FQGNSA. The CDR3 covers 12 residues. The CDR3: CASSSQVRDIYF. DNA for the CDR3: TGTGCCAGCAGCTCCCAGGTGCGGGACATATATTTT.

The genes are TRBV28 and TRBJ2-7, with 8 nucleotides matching TRBD1. Germline CDR1 is MDHEN and CDR2 is SYDVKM. The CDR3 has 17 amino acids. The J segment lost 7 bases and the V segment lost 6 bases, leaving 20 bases of the junction unmatched. As DNA, the CDR3 is TGTGCCAGCAGCACCTTATTGAGTGACAGGGGACCCCGGGAGCAGTACTTC. Translating gives CASSTLLSDRGPREQYF.

This chain connects TRBV4-1 to TRBJ1-4; tentative D call: TRBD1 (6 bases). The CDR3 extends over 15 amino acids. Germline CDR1 is MGHRA and CDR2 is YSYEKL. Trimming left V 1 base short and J 8 bases short, with 14 bases between. The CDR3 spells CASSQGGPWGEKLFF. The CDR3 region has the DNA TGCGCCAGCAGCCAAGGGGGGCCCTGGGGAGAAAAACTGTTTTTT.

The rearrangement uses TRBV30 and TRBJ2-5; TRBD2 matches at 9 bases. The CDR3 sequence is 14 residues long. Germline CDR1 GTSNPN, CDR2 SVGIG (reference sequence). J lost 6 bases, V lost 0 bases, and 5 bases had no gene match. The CDR3 here is CAWSVVAGVKTQYF. DNA for the CDR3: TGTGCCTGGAGTGTGGTAGCGGGAGTAAAGACCCAGTACTTC. Complete variable domain (other parts from reference TRBV30 and TRBJ2-5): SQTIHQWPATLVQPVGSPLSLECTVEGTSNPNLYWYRQAAGRGLQLLFYSVGIGQISSEVPQNLSASRPQDRQFILSSKKLLLSDSGFYLCAWSVVAGVKTQYFGPGTRLLVL.

This clone was counted a few times. The rearrangement joins TRBV4-1 to TRBJ1-2; a weak D match, TRBD1 (6 bases). V lost 2 bases and J 7 bases, leaving 17 bases between the germline ends. This CDR3 contains 15 residues. Germline assignment: CDR1 MGHRA and CDR2 YSYEKL. CDR3 DNA sequence: TGCGCCAGCAGCCAACAGCCAACCAGGGGATTTGGCTACACCTTC. Translation: CASSQQPTRGFGYTF.

The chain has TRBV2 and TRBJ2-3; TRBD2 matches at 12 bases. Germline CDR1 reads SNHLY; CDR2 reads FYNNEI. The CDR3 has 16 amino acids. V lost 7 bases and J lost 6; bases outside the gene matches: 11. DNA of the CDR3: TGTGCCAGCAAGATAACGACTAGCGGGAGTGGGGATACGCAGTATTTT. Residues: CASKITTSGSGDTQYF.

The chain has TRBV4-1 and TRBJ2-3; D remains unclear. V lost 4 bases and J 4 bases, leaving 9 bases between the germline ends. The CDR3 loop spans 13 amino acids. Germline CDR1 and CDR2: MGHRA and YSYEKL. CDR3 amino acids: CASSPPPADTQYF. CDR3 coding DNA: TGCGCCAGCAGCCCCCCACCGGCAGATACGCAGTATTTT.

This clone was counted between two and nine times. The chain carries TRBV3-1 (or the pseudogene TRBV3-2) and TRBJ1-6; tentatively, D is TRBD1 (5 bases). The CDR3 covers 14 residues. The V and J ends lost 10 bases and 2 bases respectively, with 12 bases between them. The germline CDR1 and CDR2 sequences are LGHDT and YNNKEL (reference sequence). Here the CDR3 DNA reads TGTGCCACCTGGGGGGGGACCTATAATTCACCCCTCCACTTT. Amino acids: CATWGGTYNSPLHF.

This clone was seen a few times. The rearrangement links TRBV28 to TRBJ1-5, with 7 bases identical to TRBD1. The CDR3 covers 18 residues. Germline V gene lookup returns CDR1 MDHEN and CDR2 SYDVKM. J lost 0 bases, V lost 6 bases, and 14 bases had no gene match. The CDR3 nucleotides are TGTGCCAGCAGACCTGACAGGGTTAAACGATTTAGCAATCAGCCCCAGCATTTT. Protein product: CASRPDRVKRFSNQPQHF.

This chain links TRBV24-1 with TRBJ2-2; TRBD2 aligns across 8 bases. The length of the CDR3 is 14 residues. V lost 9 bases and J lost 5; bases outside the gene matches: 7. Germline V gene lookup returns CDR1 KGHDR and CDR2 SFDVKD. CDR3 amino acids: CATGGLVGTGELFF. As DNA, the CDR3 is TGTGCCACCGGGGGACTAGTCGGGACCGGGGAGCTGTTTTTT.

This chain links TRBV5-6 with TRBJ2-5; 11 positions match TRBD1. The CDR3 is made up of 15 amino acids. The V segment lost 4 bases and the J segment 2 bases; nucleotides outside the gene matches: 4. Germline CDR1 SGHDT, CDR2 YYEEEE. The CDR3 nucleotides read TGTGCCAGCAGCGGGGACAGGGGGAGGCAAGAGACCCAGTACTTC. This translates into CASSGDRGRQETQYF.

Concerning this clone: Germline is not matched at one junction end, which may reflect a read error. The genes are TRBV9 and TRBJ1-4; D unclear. Germline CDR1 is SGDLS and CDR2 is YYNGEE. The CDR3 consists of 12 residues. CDR3 amino acids: CASRNRNGKLFF. The CDR3 DNA reads TGTGCCAGCAGGAACAGAAATGGAAAACTGTTTTTT.